Listed below are T cell receptor beta chains from one sample, sequenced in a study of T cells in Graves' hyperthyroidism and ophthalmopathy. TCRdb analysed the multiplex PCR reads with MiXCR anew, one entry per CDR3 protein. The table includes approximately 320,000 distinct CDR3 sequences, around 17% detected once. The sequenced material came from blood. These receptors were taken from a man in his thirties or forties with Graves' hyperthyroidism. Each CDR3 is given with its conserved first and last residue. The D gene is left open where the match is weak. Clone sizes are given selectively: once, few, many, or a class where the clone is expanded.

CDR3 DNA | CDR3 protein | V gene | clone size | D gene | J gene
TGTGCCAGTAGTATAGATCACACCGGGGAGCTGTTTTTT | CASSIDHTGELFF | TRBV19 | - | - | TRBJ2-2
TGTGCCAGCAGCCTACCCCCACTTGGTGATACGCAGTATTTT | CASSLPPLGDTQYF | TRBV12-3/TRBV12-4 | many | - | TRBJ2-3
TGTGCCAGCAGTTACTCGAGACAGGTTCAGCATAATTCACCCCTCCACTTT | CASSYSRQVQHNSPLHF | TRBV6-2/TRBV6-3 | - | - | TRBJ1-6
TGCGCCAGCAGCCAAGATGGCGCGGGAACCAAAAACATTCAGTACTTC | CASSQDGAGTKNIQYF | TRBV4-1 | few | - | TRBJ2-4
TGTGCCAGCAGCCATGAACTAGCGGAGACCCAGTACTTC | CASSHELAETQYF | TRBV3-1 | many | TRBD2 | TRBJ2-5
TGTGCCATCAGCGGGGGAGGGGGCTTGAACACTGAAGCTTTCTTT | CAISGGGGLNTEAFF | TRBV10-3 | many | TRBD1 | TRBJ1-1
TGTGCCAGCAGCTTGCGACTAGCGGGAGACGAGCAGTACTTC | CASSLRLAGDEQYF | TRBV9 | once | TRBD2 | TRBJ2-7
TGCGCCAGCAGCTTGGGGCTAGCGGGAGTGGGGGAAGAGACCCAGTACTTC | CASSLGLAGVGEETQYF | TRBV5-1 | many | TRBD2 | TRBJ2-5
TGCAGTGCTGGAGATGGGGCGATCACTGAAGCTTTCTTT | CSAGDGAITEAFF | TRBV20-1 | - | - | TRBJ1-1
TGTGCCAGCAGCTACGGAGGAAACACTGAAGCTTTCTTT | CASSYGGNTEAFF | TRBV7-9 | many | - | TRBJ1-1
TGTGCCAGCAGCTTACAAGGAGCCTACAGGAGCGTCCCGTACTTC | CASSLQGAYRSVPYF | TRBV7-6 | - | - | TRBJ2-5
TGTGCCAGCAGTTATGACAGATTTTTTAACTATGGCTACACCTTC | CASSYDRFFNYGYTF | TRBV6-6 | many | - | TRBJ1-2
TGTGCCAGCAGCTTAGGACATAGCGGGAGGGCCGACGAGCAGTACTTC | CASSLGHSGRADEQYF | TRBV11-2 | many | TRBD2 | TRBJ2-7
TGTGCCAGCAGTGTTCGACGGGGCGGGGCCGGGGAGCTGTTTTTT | CASSVRRGGAGELFF | TRBV2 | many | - | TRBJ2-2
TGTGCCAGCTCCTCGCCGGGGGCGCGAGAGACCCAGTACTTC | CASSSPGARETQYF | TRBV9 | few | - | TRBJ2-5
TGTGCCAGCGGCCAAGGGGCTCAGCAGTTCTTC | CASGQGAQQFF | TRBV28 | - | - | TRBJ2-1
TGTGCCAGCAGTAAACTAGCGGGCCTCTACGAGCAGTACTTC | CASSKLAGLYEQYF | TRBV28 | many | TRBD2 | TRBJ2-7
TGCGCCAGCAGCTTGGAGGGGCGGACAACAACCGGGGAGCTGTTTTTT | CASSLEGRTTTGELFF | TRBV5-1 | many | - | TRBJ2-2
TGTGCTAGTGCCTCCAACGGGAGGGTCCACGAGCAGTACTTC | CASASNGRVHEQYF | TRBV12-5 | many | TRBD2 | TRBJ2-7
TGTGCCAGCAGCTATCCTAGCGGACAAGAGACCCAGTACTTC | CASSYPSGQETQYF | TRBV5-5 | many | TRBD2 | TRBJ2-5
TGCGCCAGCAGCAGCCGGGACAGGGGTCTGACAGATACGCAGTATTTT | CASSSRDRGLTDTQYF | TRBV5-1 | - | TRBD1 | TRBJ2-3